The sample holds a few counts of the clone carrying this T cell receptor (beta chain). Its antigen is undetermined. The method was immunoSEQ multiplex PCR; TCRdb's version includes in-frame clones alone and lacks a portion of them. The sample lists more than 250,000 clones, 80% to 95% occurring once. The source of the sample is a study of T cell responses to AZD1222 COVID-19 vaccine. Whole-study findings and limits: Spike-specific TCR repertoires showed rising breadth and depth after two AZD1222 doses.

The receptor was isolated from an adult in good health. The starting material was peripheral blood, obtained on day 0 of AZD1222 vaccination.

CDR3 coding DNA: TGTGCCAGTAGTATAGGGACCGAAGAGACCCAGTACTTC. Protein: CASSIGTEETQYF. V is TRBV19 and J is TRBJ2-5; no firm D call. Germline-derived CDR1 and CDR2 are LNHDA and SQIVND (reference sequence). Trimming removed 1 base from V and 3 bases from J, with 6 bases in between. The CDR3 sequence is 13 residues long.